This is a list of T cell receptor beta chains from one sample in a study of OX40 agonist ivuxolimab in advanced cancers. Method: immunoSEQ multiplex PCR; TCRdb's copy keeps in-frame clones and lacks some. The sample carries around 100,000 clones, almost 90% recorded once. This sample comprised CD4+ or CD8+ T cells sorted from blood, obtained in a trial of the OX40 agonist ivuxolimab. The receptors derive from an adult with an advanced solid tumor such as melanoma, head and neck, liver or kidney cancer. Each CDR3 is given with its conserved first and last residue. D genes are given only for firm matches. Only some rows state a clone size, as once, few, many or a class for expanded clones.

v_call	d_call	j_call	clone_size	cdr3_aa	cdr3_nt
TRBV5-1	.	TRBJ1-6	once	CASRREAGDNSPLHF	TGCGCCAGCCGCCGCGAGGCAGGGGACAATTCACCCCTCCACTTT
TRBV5-1	.	TRBJ2-7	.	CASSLERLRYEQYF	TGCGCCAGCAGCCTTGAACGCCTTAGGTACGAGCAGTACTTC
TRBV10-2	TRBD1	TRBJ1-1	.	CASSERQGITEAFF	TGCGCCAGTAGTGAGCGACAGGGCATCACTGAAGCTTTCTTT
TRBV30	TRBD1	TRBJ1-5	.	CAWSLRGLSNQPQHF	TGTGCCTGGAGCCTCAGGGGGCTGAGCAATCAGCCCCAGCATTTT
TRBV7-6	TRBD1	TRBJ2-1	.	CASSLDVPINTGTGAYNEQFF	TGTGCCAGCAGCTTAGATGTCCCCATCAATACCGGGACAGGGGCCTACAATGAGCAGTTCTTC
TRBV19	.	TRBJ2-7	few	CASSILLQGQYEQYF	TGTGCCAGTAGTATCCTCTTACAGGGCCAATACGAGCAGTACTTC
TRBV7-8	.	TRBJ2-3	.	CASSLGTPSDTQYF	TGTGCCAGCAGCCTCGGGACGCCCTCAGATACGCAGTATTTT
TRBV6-6	TRBD1	TRBJ2-7	.	CASGTGPYEQYF	TGTGCCAGCGGGACAGGGCCCTACGAGCAGTACTTC
TRBV19	.	TRBJ1-1	.	CASRLHTGRDSRTEAFF	TGTGCCAGTAGGCTACACACCGGGAGAGACAGCCGGACTGAAGCTTTCTTT
TRBV5-1	.	TRBJ1-1	once	CASSLLRLGGTEAFF	TGCGCCAGCAGCTTACTCAGACTAGGCGGCACTGAAGCTTTCTTT
TRBV6-1	.	TRBJ1-3	.	CASSEWGLTF	TGTGCCAGCAGTGAATGGGGACTCACCTTT
TRBV9	TRBD1	TRBJ2-5	.	CASSAEGQASPLETQYF	TGTGCCAGCAGCGCCGAGGGACAGGCGAGTCCTTTAGAGACCCAGTACTTC
TRBV7-9	TRBD1	TRBJ1-1	once	CASSPGQGNTEAFF	TGTGCCAGCAGCCCCGGACAGGGGAACACTGAAGCTTTCTTT
TRBV5-1	.	TRBJ2-2	.	CASRVSGTGELFF	TGCGCCAGCAGGGTTTCAGGCACCGGGGAGCTGTTTTTT
TRBV6-1	.	TRBJ2-7	.	CASSATKSEQYF	TGTGCCAGCAGTGCTACAAAGAGCGAGCAGTACTTC
TRBV12-5	.	TRBJ2-7	.	CASALGTWYEQYF	TGTGCTAGTGCCCTTGGGACATGGTACGAGCAGTACTTC
TRBV5-4	.	TRBJ1-5	.	CASSLGGANQPQHF	TGTGCCAGCAGCTTGGGGGGCGCGAATCAGCCCCAGCATTTT
TRBV5-1	.	TRBJ1-2	.	CASSPTQGPNYGYTF	TGCGCCAGCAGCCCAACACAGGGCCCTAACTATGGCTACACCTTC
TRBV5-4	.	TRBJ2-3	.	CASSLEPGWAASTDTQYF	TGTGCCAGCAGCTTGGAGCCCGGGTGGGCTGCTAGCACAGATACGCAGTATTTT
TRBV7-3	TRBD2	TRBJ2-7	once	CASSPGTSGLSSYEQYF	TGTGCCAGCAGCCCTGGGACTAGCGGGCTTAGCTCCTACGAGCAGTACTTC
TRBV5-4	.	TRBJ2-5	.	CASSFGREETQYF	TGTGCCAGCAGCTTTGGCCGGGAAGAGACCCAGTACTTC
TRBV5-1	TRBD1	TRBJ2-7	.	CASSLQGSSYEQYF	TGCGCCAGCAGCTTACAGGGGTCCTCCTACGAGCAGTACTTC
TRBV6-5	.	TRBJ2-7	.	CASSGLLMDEQYF	TGTGCCAGCAGCGGACTCCTCATGGACGAGCAGTACTTC
TRBV5-1	.	TRBJ2-7	.	CASSIDGYEQYF	TGCGCCAGCAGCATTGACGGATACGAGCAGTACTTC
TRBV7-9	TRBD2	TRBJ2-1	.	CASSPGTSGDEQFF	TGTGCCAGCAGCCCGGGGACTAGCGGGGACGAGCAGTTCTTC
TRBV28	TRBD1	TRBJ1-1	.	CASSPGTGFPEAFF	TGTGCCAGCAGTCCTGGGACAGGGTTCCCAGAAGCTTTCTTT
TRBV19	.	TRBJ1-2	few	CASNQRFYGYTF	TGTGCCAGTAACCAGAGGTTTTACGGCTACACCTTC
TRBV5-1	.	TRBJ2-2	.	CASSAPGTAAGELFF	TGCGCCAGCAGCGCCCCCGGGACCGCCGCCGGGGAGCTGTTTTTT
TRBV2	TRBD2	TRBJ2-5	.	CASSTPLGTSGGARETQYF	TGTGCCAGCAGTACTCCCCTGGGGACTAGCGGGGGGGCCAGGGAGACCCAGTACTTC
TRBV19	TRBD2	TRBJ2-1	.	CASTPSGKGNEQFF	TGTGCCAGTACCCCTAGCGGGAAGGGGAATGAGCAGTTCTTC
TRBV6-1	.	TRBJ1-2	.	CATAMAQGHPGYTF	TGTGCCACCGCGATGGCCCAGGGGCATCCGGGCTACACCTTC
TRBV2	.	TRBJ1-1	.	CASSDAGNTEAFF	TGTGCCAGCAGTGATGCCGGAAACACTGAAGCTTTCTTT
TRBV5-1	.	TRBJ1-3	.	CASTGRFSGNTIYF	TGCGCCAGCACGGGAAGGTTCTCTGGAAACACCATATATTTT
TRBV7-9	TRBD2	TRBJ2-1	.	CASSLSGDQNEQFF	TGTGCCAGCAGCTTAAGCGGGGACCAGAATGAGCAGTTCTTC
TRBV15	TRBD1	TRBJ2-6	.	CATGGTGFSGANVLTF	TGTGCCACCGGCGGGACAGGGTTCTCTGGGGCCAACGTCCTGACTTTC
TRBV13	.	TRBJ1-1	.	CASSSPGLLNTEAFF	TGTGCCAGCAGCTCCCCAGGTCTCCTGAACACTGAAGCTTTCTTT
TRBV30	.	TRBJ2-1	few	CAWSVPVRLWAYNEQFF	TGTGCCTGGAGTGTACCAGTCCGATTGTGGGCCTACAATGAGCAGTTCTTC
TRBV2	.	TRBJ2-7	.	CASSESAYEQYF	TGTGCCAGCAGCGAGTCCGCCTACGAGCAGTACTTC
TRBV19	.	TRBJ1-1	.	CASSIGGGRGRAAEAFF	TGTGCCAGTAGTATAGGCGGAGGTCGGGGCCGGGCCGCTGAAGCTTTCTTT
TRBV5-4	TRBD1	TRBJ1-2	.	CASSSTGTGIYGYTF	TGTGCCAGCAGCTCAACAGGGACAGGGATCTATGGCTACACCTTC
TRBV13	TRBD2	TRBJ2-3	.	CASSRLAGGRDTQYF	TGTGCCAGCAGCCGACTAGCGGGGGGGCGGGATACGCAGTATTTT
TRBV10-3	.	TRBJ2-7	.	CAISERDSTYEQYF	TGTGCCATCAGTGAGCGCGACAGCACCTACGAGCAGTACTTC
TRBV7-8	.	TRBJ2-5	.	CASSSLTAGLGETQYF	TGTGCCAGCAGCTCCCTTACAGCGGGTTTGGGGGAGACCCAGTACTTC
TRBV30	.	TRBJ1-2	.	CARGFGDYGYTF	TGTGCTCGGGGGTTCGGAGACTATGGCTACACCTTC
TRBV25-1	.	TRBJ2-1	.	CASSESLPGRDEQFF	TGTGCCAGCAGTGAATCCCTCCCTGGACGGGATGAGCAGTTCTTC